This T cell receptor beta chain was sequenced for a study of T cell clonotyping in hematopoietic cell transplantation. Some clones are missing from TCRdb's copy, which holds only in-frame ones; the method was immunoSEQ multiplex PCR. The sample has approximately 9,100 clones, 79% seen once. Time point noted: recipient sample about 28 days before transplant, after cytoreduction. Samples: about 28 days before transplant, then days 30, 100 and 180 after. V lost 4 bases to trimming and J lost 6 bases, with 15 bases between them. This CDR3 is 15 amino acids long. Germline V gene lookup returns CDR1 WSHSY and CDR2 SAAADI.

The chain employs TRBV10-2 and TRBJ2-2; D not certain. The receptor was derived from a man aged 55 to 70 with acute myeloid leukemia. Some clones in this sample may be carry-over from other donors' samples. The sequenced sample was peripheral blood mononuclear cells, obtained before stem cell transplant. The CDR3 DNA follows: TGCGCCAGCAGTGCTTGGGGTCCTTTTTCCGGGGAGCTGTTTTTT. It translates to CASSAWGPFSGELFF.